The clone carrying this T cell receptor (beta chain) has just one count. What it binds is unknown. The CDR3 is 17 amino acids. V dropped 5 bases and J dropped 0; count of bases not matched to a gene: 9. Germline V CDR1 and CDR2: MGHRA, YSYEKL. Only in-frame clones appear in the TCRdb table, and some are missing; sequencing was by immunoSEQ multiplex PCR. The sample yields 65,000 to 95,000 clones, 80% to 90% seen once. The data originate from a study of OX40 agonist ivuxolimab in advanced cancers. Study outcomes and limitations: Fewer expanded clones were found on average in CD4+ than in CD8+ T cells. Part of the nonresponder group also had normalized T-cell clonal expansion that was low. Partial responders treated at 0.1-3.0 mg/kg exhibited clonal expansion among the lowest measured.

Autoimmune disease history or systemic immunosuppression barred patients. Sequencing was performed on CD4+ or CD8+ T cells sorted from blood, taken in a trial of the OX40 agonist ivuxolimab. The TCR was taken from an adult with an advanced solid tumor such as melanoma, head and neck, liver or kidney cancer. The rearrangement links TRBV4-1 to TRBJ2-4, with 8 bases matching TRBD1. The CDR3 region is CASSNPTGALAKNIQYF. The DNA for the CDR3 is TGCGCCAGCAGCAACCCGACAGGGGCCCTAGCCAAAAACATTCAGTACTTC.